This TCR beta chain was obtained from a study of shared clonotypes between healthy human individuals. CD45RA-negative memory and CD45RA+ naive subsets were split from the CD4+ cells. Authors' data handling: Without quality scores, immunoSEQ junctional reads could not be filtered like full-length reads. Some clones are missing from TCRdb's copy, which holds only in-frame ones; the method was immunoSEQ multiplex PCR. Clone size and V and J calls were adopted from that table, with D and trimming inferred from the DNA. The table lists approximately 1,500,000 clones, about 96% of them singletons. Specimen: naive CD4+ T cells sorted from blood. Subset denoted: CD45RA+ positively selected. The clonotype was recovered from a man younger than 40 in good health.

For the CDR3, the DNA is TGTGCCTGTGCTTTGGGGGCGCTGAACACCGGGGAGCTGTTTTTT. This gives the protein CACALGALNTGELFF. The rearrangement joins TRBV30 to TRBJ2-2, with D perhaps TRBD1 (6 bases). Trimming left V 6 bases short and J 1 base short, with 15 bases between. The CDR3 totals 15 residues. Germline CDR1 and CDR2: GTSNPN and SVGIG (reference sequence).